Listed below are T cell receptor beta chains from one sample, sequenced in a study of OX40 agonist ivuxolimab in advanced cancers. Clones were sequenced by immunoSEQ multiplex PCR, and TCRdb holds only the in-frame ones, with some missing. Found here are under 20,000 clones, roughly 74% of them singletons; the top ten hold 20% to 30%. Sequencing used CD4+ or CD8+ T cells sorted from blood, obtained in a trial of the OX40 agonist ivuxolimab. The receptors were gathered from an adult with an advanced solid tumor such as melanoma, head and neck, liver or kidney cancer. Each CDR3 is given with its conserved first and last residue. The order of the fields is clone size, V gene, D gene, J gene, CDR3 DNA, CDR3 protein. The D gene is left open where the match is weak. Clone size is given for some rows only: seen once, a few or many times, or a class if the clone is expanded.

size: NA
V: TRBV7-9
D: TRBD1
J: TRBJ1-6
DNA: TGTGCCAGCGGGGACAGCTCCTATAATTCACCCCTCCACTTT
CDR3: CASGDSSYNSPLHF

size: NA
V: TRBV9
D: TRBD2
J: TRBJ2-7
DNA: TGTGCCAGCAGCTCTAGCGGGGAAGGGGCCGAGCAGTACTTC
CDR3: CASSSSGEGAEQYF

size: NA
V: TRBV11-2
D: NA
J: TRBJ2-7
DNA: TGTGCCAGCAGCTTAGAAGCATGGGGGGTAGGCGAGCAGTACTTC
CDR3: CASSLEAWGVGEQYF

size: NA
V: TRBV4-3
D: NA
J: TRBJ2-3
DNA: TGCGCCAGCAGCCAAGAAGCGACCAGGAGGGATACGCAGTATTTT
CDR3: CASSQEATRRDTQYF

size: NA
V: TRBV7-9
D: TRBD1
J: TRBJ1-3
DNA: TGTGCCAGCAGCTTAGAGGGACAGGGCTTCGGAAACACCATATATTTT
CDR3: CASSLEGQGFGNTIYF

size: NA
V: TRBV28
D: NA
J: TRBJ1-1
DNA: TGTGCCAGCAGTTCGCCCCGTACAGGGAACACTGAAGCTTTCTTT
CDR3: CASSSPRTGNTEAFF

size: NA
V: TRBV19
D: NA
J: TRBJ1-2
DNA: TGTGCCAGTTTCCCGGGGTACGGGAACTATGGCTACACCTTC
CDR3: CASFPGYGNYGYTF

size: once
V: TRBV27
D: NA
J: TRBJ2-7
DNA: TGTGCCAGCAGTCCCCACGCACACAGGCTTCCTTCCTACGAGCAGTACTTC
CDR3: CASSPHAHRLPSYEQYF

size: NA
V: TRBV28
D: NA
J: TRBJ2-3
DNA: TGTGCCAGCAGTTTATCTCACACGCGGCTAGATGCAGATACGCAGTATTTT
CDR3: CASSLSHTRLDADTQYF

size: NA
V: TRBV7-2
D: TRBD1
J: TRBJ1-2
DNA: TGTGCCAGCAGCTCCTATACAGGGGAGGAAGCCTATGGCTACACCTTC
CDR3: CASSSYTGEEAYGYTF

size: NA
V: TRBV9
D: NA
J: TRBJ2-1
DNA: TGTGCCAGCAGCGCCGGGGAAGGGGGCTACAATGAGCAGTTCTTC
CDR3: CASSAGEGGYNEQFF

size: NA
V: TRBV29-1
D: NA
J: TRBJ2-1
DNA: TGCAGCGTTGTATCGGCGGGACCAGGTGAGCAGTTCTTC
CDR3: CSVVSAGPGEQFF

size: NA
V: TRBV7-3
D: TRBD2
J: TRBJ2-3
DNA: TGTGCCAGCAGCGCCGACTCCGGGGGGACAGATACGCAGTATTTT
CDR3: CASSADSGGTDTQYF